The 14 T cell receptor beta chains below all came from one sample that was sequenced in a study of shared clonotypes between healthy human individuals (dated by TCRdb to about 2020). Library prep was done by the immunoSEQ multiplex PCR assay. The table comes from immuneACCESS by way of TCRdb, which keeps in-frame sequences with V and J called. Part of the clones is missing from these tables; in studies checked, under half for an unresolved V gene and the rest for unknown reasons. The sample includes about 1.1 million clones, with roughly 74% observed a single time. Clones ranked in the top ten supply around 0.47% of the sample. Specimen: memory CD4+ T cells from PBMCs. The cell subset or site label on this specimen signifies: CD45RA-negative fraction. The receptors stem from a man younger than 35 in good health. Some clones in this sample may be carry-over from other donors' samples.

This chain connects TRBV11-1 to TRBJ2-2, with TRBD1 identical over 7 bases. The CDR3 length is 15 residues. Germline V CDR1 and CDR2: SGHAT, FQDESV (reference sequence). The trim removed 5 bases at V and 4 bases at J, leaving 7 bases unmatched. CDR3 sequence reads: CASSEGGAGTGELFF. The CDR3 DNA reads TGTGCCAGCAGCGAAGGGGGCGCGGGCACCGGGGAGCTGTTTTTT.

The rearrangement joins TRBV30 to TRBJ1-4, with 7 bases lining up with TRBD1. The trim removed 3 bases at V and 8 bases at J, leaving 9 bases unmatched. This CDR3 has 14 amino acids. Germline CDR1 and CDR2: GTSNPN and SVGIG (reference sequence). CDR3: CAWSLTGAEEKLFF. CDR3 in DNA: TGTGCCTGGAGCCTAACAGGGGCAGAGGAAAAACTGTTTTTT.

This chain uses TRBV4-1 with TRBJ2-3; the match to TRBD1 covers 7 bases. Germline CDR1 MGHRA, CDR2 YSYEKL. This CDR3 contains 17 residues. V lost 4 bases, J lost 5 bases, and 15 bases stayed unmatched. The CDR3 loop is CASSPKGEGGSRDTQYF. CDR3 DNA sequence: TGCGCCAGCAGCCCCAAAGGAGAAGGGGGCAGTAGAGATACGCAGTATTTT.

The sample holds many counts of this clone. The rearrangement links TRBV18 to TRBJ2-5, with D possibly TRBD2 on 6 matching bases. This CDR3 is built from 15 residues. V was clipped by 3 bases and J by 3 bases, with 14 bases between them. CDR1 is KGHSH, CDR2 LQKENI, per germline. CDR3 DNA: TGTGCCAGCTCACCCCCAGAGCGGGTGAAAGAGACCCAGTACTTC. Amino acids: CASSPPERVKETQYF.

The chain joins TRBV5-1 to TRBJ2-1, with D uncertain. V was clipped by 0 bases and J by 8 bases, with 21 bases between them. The germline V gene encodes CDR1 SGHRS and CDR2 YFSETQ. The CDR3 is 17 residues long. The CDR3 DNA reads TGCGCCAGCAGCTTGGCGGTGTTGGTCCCCGATATGGATGAGCAGTTCTTC. This gives the protein CASSLAVLVPDMDEQFF.

This clone was seen a single time. The chain uses TRBV5-1 and TRBJ2-1; D call uncertain. CDR1 is SGHRS, CDR2 YFSETQ, per germline. The CDR3 totals 13 residues. V was pared by 0 bases and J by 9 bases, with 10 bases between. As DNA, the CDR3 is TGCGCCAGCAGCTTGGGGGTGGTTACTGAGCAGTTCTTC. This gives the protein CASSLGVVTEQFF.

The chain employs TRBV4-2 and TRBJ1-5, with 9 bases lining up with TRBD1. CDR3 length: 15 amino acids. CDR1 is LGHNA, CDR2 YNFKEQ, per germline. Unmatched junction bases numbered 5, after V lost 1 base and J lost 7 bases. The CDR3 sequence: CASSQGGTGPQPQHF. Written as DNA, the CDR3 is TGTGCCAGCAGCCAAGGAGGGACAGGGCCCCAGCCCCAGCATTTT.

In its sample, this clone was seen a few times. Other DNA sequences within the sample encode an identical CDR3. The chain links TRBV5-1 to TRBJ1-5; D unresolved. V lost 0 bases and J 4 bases, leaving 5 bases between the germline ends. CDR3 size: 13 residues. Germline values: CDR1 SGHRS, CDR2 YFSETQ. Here the CDR3 reads CASSLGVNQPQHF. The CDR3 bases are TGCGCCAGCAGCTTGGGTGTGAATCAGCCCCAGCATTTT.

This sequence joins TRBV7-3 and TRBJ1-1; the D is unclear. The CDR3 totals 13 residues. The V end was cut by 5 bases, the J end by 3 bases, with 10 bases between. CDR1 and CDR2 (germline): SGHTA, FQGTGA. This CDR3 reads CASSPAAYTEAFF. The CDR3 DNA reads TGTGCCAGCAGCCCCGCAGCGTACACTGAAGCTTTCTTT.

CDR3 bases: TGTGCCAGCAGCGTAGGGGCTAGCGGGAGGGCCGAGGAGACCCAGTACTTC. Protein sequence: CASSVGASGRAEETQYF. The chain combines TRBV9 with TRBJ2-5; 12 bases line up with TRBD2. The germline V gene has CDR1 SGDLS and CDR2 YYNGEE. Trimming cost V 0 bases and J 5 bases; bases outside gene matches: 8. The CDR3 runs to 17 residues.

On this clone itself: Other nucleotide sequences from this sample produce the same CDR3. The chain combines TRBV7-9 with TRBJ2-2; D is uncertain. Looked up from germline, CDR1 is SEHNR and CDR2 is FQNEAQ (reference sequence). Trimming took off 5 bases at V and 0 bases at J, with 7 bases between the two ends. The CDR3 runs 14 residues. The CDR3 is CASSPSTNTGELFF. CDR3 bases: TGTGCCAGCAGCCCATCAACGAACACCGGGGAGCTGTTTTTT.

Regarding this clone: This may be a read error: a much more frequent sequence differs by one nucleotide. The chain is built from TRBV11-2 and TRBJ2-1; TRBD2 matches at 9 bases. The CDR3 runs 14 residues. Germline V lookup: CDR1 SGHAT, CDR2 FQNNGV. V lost 7 bases, J lost 7 bases, and 8 bases stayed unmatched. The CDR3 here is CASNSLTSGNEQFF. CDR3 coding DNA: TGTGCCAGCAACTCCCTTACTAGCGGGAATGAGCAGTTCTTC.

The V call is TRBV2, the J call TRBJ2-7; TRBD2 aligns across 12 bases. The CDR3 runs to 15 residues. Germline-derived CDR1 and CDR2 are SNHLY and FYNNEI. V lost 8 bases to trimming and J lost 6 bases; unmatched junction nucleotides: 11. The CDR3 DNA is TGTGCCAGCCGAGGACTAGCGGGGTTAGTGGGCGAGCAGTACTTC. It translates to CASRGLAGLVGEQYF.

At least ten counts were recorded for this clone. The chain employs TRBV18 and TRBJ2-1, with 11 positions matching TRBD1. The junction had 15 bases not matched to a gene; V was cut back by 4 bases and J by 7 bases. This CDR3 region has 18 residues. Germline CDR1 KGHSH, CDR2 LQKENI. Written as DNA, the CDR3 is TGTGCCAGCTCACGCTCTCCCGGATCCGGGACAGGGGGTAATGAGCAGTTCTTC. It encodes CASSRSPGSGTGGNEQFF.